This T cell receptor beta chain appears in the sequencing data of a study of cytomegalovirus exposure and HLA in healthy donors. 60 Vbeta and 13 Jbeta primers were used in PCR. Measured with immunoSEQ multiplex PCR; TCRdb has only the in-frame clones, and not every one. This table has more than 60,000 clones, about 82% appearing once. The germline CDR1 and CDR2 sequences are GTSNPN and SVGIG (reference sequence). V lost 0 bases and J 3 bases, leaving 5 bases between the germline ends. The CDR3 is 12 residues long. The chain carries TRBV30 and TRBJ2-5, with D unclear. Material for sequencing was PBMCs. The TCR was taken from a woman in her 30s in good health and CMV-seronegative. Written as DNA, the CDR3 is TGTGCCTGGAGTGTATCGGAAGAGACCCAGTACTTC. It translates to CAWSVSEETQYF.